This T cell receptor (beta chain) stems from a study of blood T cell repertoires in COVID-19. TCRdb's copy holds only in-frame clones and misses some; the assay was immunoSEQ multiplex PCR. This sample has some 380,000 clones, with around 87% found just once. Per germline, CDR1 LNHDA and CDR2 SQIVND (reference sequence). The CDR3 spans 14 residues. V was trimmed by 1 base and J by 5 bases, leaving 11 bases between them. Categorization into cohorts depended on clinical history that participants reported. The receptor was isolated from a man in his thirties or forties who had recovered from COVID-19. The sequenced sample consisted of PBMCs or T cells enriched from blood (not recorded which). The J gene is TRBJ2-5, the V gene TRBV19, with D hard to call. CDR3 DNA: TGTGCCAGTAGTATAGGAATGATAGCTGAGACCCAGTACTTC. It specifies CASSIGMIAETQYF.